This TCR beta chain was found in a study of T-cell memory formation after mild COVID-19. Using constant-segment primers, 5'RACE produced TCR alpha and TCR beta cDNA libraries carrying sample barcodes and UMIs. TCRdb re-called the 5' RACE reads with MiXCR, one entry per CDR3 protein. Here the sample spans hundreds of thousands of distinct CDR3 sequences, around 22% being singletons. General study findings and limits: CD4+ contracting clones were mainly CM and EM; CD8+ ones, EMRA. That cross-reactive memory joined was suggested by some responding clones appearing in pre-infection memory.

As to this clonotype: The antigen remains unidentified. The junction differs from germline at one of its ends, possibly a read error.

The CDR3 runs to 13 residues. Per the germline V gene, CDR1 is SGHTA and CDR2 is FQGNSA. This sequence was found in an adult woman who had mild COVID-19 (a few samples of this study predate the infection). Cell type and time point are not known. The genes are TRBV7-2 and TRBJ1-1; D uncertain. The material sequenced was PBMCs or a T cell subset sorted from them (not recorded which). The CDR3 coding sequence is TGTGACAGCATCCCGGGCTTATGGACTGAAGCTTTCTTT. Protein: CDSIPGLWTEAFF.